This T cell receptor (beta chain) was captured by sequencing in a study of blood T cell repertoires in COVID-19. V shed 9 bases and J shed 4 bases, with 12 bases lying between them. Germline CDR1 is SGHNT and CDR2 is YYREEE (reference sequence). The length of the CDR3 is 12 residues. Clones were read by immunoSEQ multiplex PCR, and TCRdb kept only the in-frame ones, dropping some. The sample holds about 170,000 clones, 82% seen once. This sequence originates from an elderly woman with active or convalescent COVID-19. Sequencing was done on a sample of peripheral blood. This rearrangement joins TRBV5-4 to TRBJ2-3, with D possibly TRBD2 on 6 matching bases. CDR3 DNA: TGTGCCACCACGGGGGTCTCAGATACGCAGTATTTT. Amino acids: CATTGVSDTQYF. Full variable domain (missing parts from reference TRBV5-4 and TRBJ2-3): ETGVTQSPTHLIKTRGQQVTLRCSSQSGHNTVSWYQQALGQGPQFIFQYYREEENGRGNFPPRFSGLQFPNYSSELNVNALELDDSALYLCATTGVSDTQYFGPGTRLTVL.